These T cell receptor beta chains were read from a single sample in a study of blood T cell repertoires in COVID-19. Repertoires were generated with immunoSEQ multiplex PCR, while TCRdb's copy carries only in-frame clones and drops some. The sample yields around 700,000 clones, approximately 90% seen once. The sequencing input was peripheral blood. The receptor source for this set is a woman aged 18 to 35 with acute or convalescent COVID-19. The CDR3 runs from the conserved cysteine through the conserved F or W. D genes are given only for firm matches. Size is stated for part of the rows, as once, few or many counts, or as a class when the clone is expanded.

CASSYISLSNQPQHF TGTGCCAGCAGTTATATCTCCTTAAGCAATCAGCCCCAGCATTTT - TRBJ1-5 - 15 TRBV6-2/TRBV6-3
CASSFTGTSYGYTF TGTGCCAGCAGCTTCACTGGGACTTCCTATGGCTACACCTTC - TRBJ1-2 - 14 TRBV11-2
CASSQLSDRGDGYTF TGTGCCAGCAGCCAACTATCGGACAGGGGTGATGGCTACACCTTC TRBD1 TRBJ1-2 - 15 TRBV3-1/TRBV3-2
CASSEGSGGPGEQYF TGTGCCAGCAGTGAGGGTTCGGGAGGCCCCGGCGAGCAGTACTTC TRBD2 TRBJ2-7 few 15 TRBV2
CSVLRDRETEAFF TGCAGCGTTCTACGGGACAGGGAGACTGAAGCTTTCTTT TRBD1 TRBJ1-1 - 13 TRBV29-1
CASSDTGSNSPLHF TGTGCCAGCAGTGATACAGGATCTAATTCACCCCTCCACTTT - TRBJ1-6 - 14 TRBV6-1
CASSASGGGNTIYF TGTGCCAGCAGCGCCTCCGGGGGGGGAAACACCATATATTTT - TRBJ1-3 - 14 TRBV9
CARSLSAYEQYF TGTGCCAGAAGCTTATCAGCCTACGAGCAGTACTTC - TRBJ2-7 - 12 TRBV7-5
CASSPGGQGAYEQYF TGTGCCAGCAGCCCGGGAGGCCAGGGGGCTTACGAGCAGTACTTC - TRBJ2-7 - 15 TRBV7-8
CASSYLTGVSTEAFF TGTGCCAGCAGTTACCTAACAGGGGTTTCCACTGAAGCTTTCTTT TRBD1 TRBJ1-1 - 15 TRBV6-5
CASSLRTANQPQHF TGTGCCAGCAGTTTAAGGACAGCAAATCAGCCCCAGCATTTT - TRBJ1-5 - 14 TRBV27
CASTEDRERGYTF TGTGCCAGTACCGAGGACAGGGAAAGGGGCTACACCTTC TRBD1 TRBJ1-2 - 13 TRBV19
CASSVERNNNYGYTF TGTGCCAGCAGCGTGGAGAGAAACAATAACTATGGCTACACCTTC - TRBJ1-2 - 15 TRBV9
CAWMPDRGIGYTF TGTGCCTGGATGCCAGACAGGGGTATTGGCTACACCTTC TRBD1 TRBJ1-2 - 13 TRBV30
CASSRTGGNSPLHF TGTGCCAGCAGCCGGACAGGAGGAAATTCACCCCTCCACTTT TRBD1 TRBJ1-6 - 14 TRBV7-9
CAWSGGRNQPQHF TGTGCCTGGAGTGGGGGGAGGAATCAGCCCCAGCATTTT - TRBJ1-5 - 13 TRBV30
CASSEQGRTEAFF TGTGCCAGCAGCGAGCAGGGTAGGACTGAAGCTTTCTTT - TRBJ1-1 - 13 TRBV7-2
CASSEGTGSDTQYF TGTGCCAGCAGTGAAGGGACAGGGTCGGATACGCAGTATTTT TRBD1 TRBJ2-3 few 14 TRBV6-1
CASTSGTNPYPYGYTF TGTGCCAGCACCTCCGGGACAAATCCTTATCCCTATGGCTACACCTTC - TRBJ1-2 - 16 TRBV18
CASSPEAPGGETQYF TGCGCCAGCAGCCCCGAGGCCCCAGGGGGAGAGACCCAGTACTTC TRBD1 TRBJ2-5 - 15 TRBV5-1
CASSLEVGTPETQYF TGTGCCAGCAGCTTAGAAGTTGGCACACCGGAGACCCAGTACTTC - TRBJ2-5 - 15 TRBV13
CASSDSPTGYPGNTIYF TGTGCCAGCAGCGACAGCCCCACAGGTTATCCTGGAAACACCATATATTTT - TRBJ1-3 - 17 TRBV9
CASSRLRVPGELFF TGTGCCAGCAGCCGATTGCGGGTTCCCGGGGAGCTGTTTTTT - TRBJ2-2 once 14 TRBV7-9
CASSFGQGPYGYTF TGCGCCAGCAGCTTCGGACAGGGCCCCTATGGCTACACCTTC TRBD1 TRBJ1-2 - 14 TRBV5-1
CASIQDSGANVLTF TGCGCCAGCATACAGGACTCTGGGGCCAACGTCCTGACTTTC - TRBJ2-6 - 14 TRBV5-1
CASSIADREGLAFF TGTGCCAGTAGTATCGCCGACCGGGAGGGTTTGGCTTTCTTT - TRBJ1-1 - 14 TRBV19
CASSPTGENTEAFF TGTGCCAGCAGCCCCACAGGGGAGAACACTGAAGCTTTCTTT TRBD1 TRBJ1-1 many 14 TRBV6-5
CAWSVFDRGLYGYTF TGTGCCTGGAGTGTATTCGACAGGGGGCTTTATGGCTACACCTTC TRBD1 TRBJ1-2 - 15 TRBV30
CASSGQTAPRVTGELFF TGTGCCAGCAGCGGTCAGACGGCCCCGAGGGTTACCGGGGAGCTGTTTTTT - TRBJ2-2 - 17 TRBV9
CASNLDPLGDRGPQETQYF TGTGCCAGCAACTTGGATCCCCTCGGGGACAGGGGGCCCCAAGAGACCCAGTACTTC TRBD1 TRBJ2-5 - 19 TRBV5-8
CASSYDRGQNGANVLTF TGTGCCAGCAGTTACGACAGGGGGCAGAATGGGGCCAACGTCCTGACTTTC TRBD1 TRBJ2-6 once 17 TRBV2
CASSVGWGDPEAFF TGTGCCAGCAGCGTAGGCTGGGGGGACCCTGAAGCTTTCTTT - TRBJ1-1 - 14 TRBV9
CASSLRRGTGISGNTIYF TGTGCCAGCAGCCTCCGGCGGGGGACAGGGATCTCTGGAAACACCATATATTTT TRBD1 TRBJ1-3 - 18 TRBV3-1/TRBV3-2
CASTALDSNSGNTIYF TGTGCCAGCACCGCCCTGGACAGTAATTCTGGAAACACCATATATTTT - TRBJ1-3 few 16 TRBV5-6
CASSFSSGNQPQHF TGTGCCAGCAGCTTTAGTTCGGGAAATCAGCCCCAGCATTTT - TRBJ1-5 once 14 TRBV5-6
CASSGDRGRGLLAF TGTGCCAGCAGCGGGGACAGGGGGCGCGGCTTACTCGCTTTT TRBD1 TRBJ1-4 - 14 TRBV9
CASSEDNNQPQHF TGTGCCAGCAGTGAGGACAACAATCAGCCCCAGCATTTT - TRBJ1-5 - 13 TRBV6-4
CASRQRGEQYF TGTGCCAGCAGACAACGGGGGGAGCAGTACTTC - TRBJ2-7 - 11 TRBV27
CASSLRQLSSYNSPLHF TGTGCCAGCAGCTTACGACAGTTAAGCTCCTATAATTCACCCCTCCACTTT - TRBJ1-6 - 17 TRBV11-2
CASSASGAGHRTDTQYF TGTGCCAGCAGCGCCTCCGGAGCGGGACATCGCACAGATACGCAGTATTTT - TRBJ2-3 - 17 TRBV9
CASSHGGNQPQHF TGTGCCAGCAGCCACGGAGGGAATCAGCCCCAGCATTTT - TRBJ1-5 - 13 TRBV6-2/TRBV6-3
CASSVDSYQPQHF TGTGCCAGCAGCGTCGACAGTTATCAGCCCCAGCATTTT - TRBJ1-5 - 13 TRBV9
CASRPGYRCTHNEQFF TGCGCCAGCAGGCCCGGTTACAGGTGTACCCACAATGAGCAGTTCTTC - TRBJ2-1 - 16 TRBV10-1
CASRGGGPTEQYF TGTGCCAGCCGTGGCGGGGGCCCCACCGAGCAGTACTTC - TRBJ2-7 - 13 TRBV7-2
CASSLGRAGYTF TGTGCCAGCAGCTTAGGGAGGGCCGGCTACACCTTC - TRBJ1-2 - 12 TRBV13
CAWSVLPGETEAFF TGTGCCTGGAGTGTACTACCAGGGGAAACTGAAGCTTTCTTT - TRBJ1-1 - 14 TRBV30
CASSAYSGVGYEQYF TGTGCCAGCAGCGCCTACAGCGGTGTGGGATACGAGCAGTACTTC - TRBJ2-7 - 15 TRBV11-2
CASSRTGATYGYTF TGTGCCAGCAGCAGGACAGGGGCCACGTATGGCTACACCTTC TRBD1 TRBJ1-2 - 14 TRBV5-5
CSVGQDRGYEQYF TGCAGCGTGGGGCAGGACAGGGGTTACGAGCAGTACTTC TRBD1 TRBJ2-7 - 13 TRBV29-1